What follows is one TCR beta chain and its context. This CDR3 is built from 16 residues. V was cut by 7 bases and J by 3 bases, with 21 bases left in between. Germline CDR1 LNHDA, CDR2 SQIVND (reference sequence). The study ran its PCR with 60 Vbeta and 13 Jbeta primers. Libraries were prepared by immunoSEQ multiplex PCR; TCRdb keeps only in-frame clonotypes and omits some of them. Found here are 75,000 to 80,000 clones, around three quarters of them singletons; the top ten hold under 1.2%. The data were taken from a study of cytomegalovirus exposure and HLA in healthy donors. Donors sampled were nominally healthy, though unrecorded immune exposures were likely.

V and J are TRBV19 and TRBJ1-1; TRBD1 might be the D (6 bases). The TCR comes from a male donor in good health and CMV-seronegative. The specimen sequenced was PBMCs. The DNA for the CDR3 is TGTGCCAGTAACTACCAGGACAGTCGAGCGTACACTGAAGCTTTCTTT. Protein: CASNYQDSRAYTEAFF.